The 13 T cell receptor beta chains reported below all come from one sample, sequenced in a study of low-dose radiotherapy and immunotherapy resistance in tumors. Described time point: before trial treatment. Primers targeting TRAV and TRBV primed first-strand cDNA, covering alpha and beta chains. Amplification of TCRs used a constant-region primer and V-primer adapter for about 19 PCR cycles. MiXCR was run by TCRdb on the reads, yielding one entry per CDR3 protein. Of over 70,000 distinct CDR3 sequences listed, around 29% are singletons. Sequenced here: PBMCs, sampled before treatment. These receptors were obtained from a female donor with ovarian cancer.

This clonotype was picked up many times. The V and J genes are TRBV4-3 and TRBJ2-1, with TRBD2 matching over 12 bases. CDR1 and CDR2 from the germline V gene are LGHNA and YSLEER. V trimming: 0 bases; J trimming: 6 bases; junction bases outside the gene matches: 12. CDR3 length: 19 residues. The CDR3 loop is CASSQDTSRASGRANEQFF. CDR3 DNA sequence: TGCGCCAGCAGCCAAGATACTAGTCGGGCTAGCGGGAGGGCCAATGAGCAGTTCTTC.

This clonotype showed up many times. CDR3 nucleotides: TGTGCCAGCAGGGCCGACAGGGCTAACTATGGCTACACCTTC. The encoded protein is CASRADRANYGYTF. The chain recombines TRBV7-9 with TRBJ1-2; TRBD1 matches 7 bases. The junction had 4 bases not matched to a gene; V was cut back by 6 bases and J by 0 bases. The CDR3 is made up of 14 amino acids. Germline CDR1 SEHNR, CDR2 FQNEAQ (reference sequence).

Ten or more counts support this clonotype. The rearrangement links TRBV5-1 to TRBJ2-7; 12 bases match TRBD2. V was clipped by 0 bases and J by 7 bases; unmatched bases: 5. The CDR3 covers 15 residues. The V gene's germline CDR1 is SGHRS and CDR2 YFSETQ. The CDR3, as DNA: TGCGCCAGCAGCTTGGGACTAGCGGGGGCCGGGGAGCAGTACTTC. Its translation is CASSLGLAGAGEQYF.

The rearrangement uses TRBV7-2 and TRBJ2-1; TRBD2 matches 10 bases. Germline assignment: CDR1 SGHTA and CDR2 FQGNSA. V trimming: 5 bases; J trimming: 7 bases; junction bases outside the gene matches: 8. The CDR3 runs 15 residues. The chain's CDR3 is CASSRRSGRVNEQFF. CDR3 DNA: TGTGCCAGCAGCCGCCGAAGCGGGAGGGTGAATGAGCAGTTCTTC. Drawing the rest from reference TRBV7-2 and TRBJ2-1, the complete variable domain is GAGVSQSPSNKVTEKGKDVELRCDPISGHTALYWYRQSLGQGLEFLIYFQGNSAPDKSGLPSDRFSAERTGGSVSTLTIQRTQQEDSAVYLCASSRRSGRVNEQFFGPGTRLTVL.

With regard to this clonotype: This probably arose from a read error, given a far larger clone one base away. DNA of the CDR3: TGTGCCAGCAGCAAAGACGGGACAGTATATGAGGCCCAGAACTTC. Translated, it gives CASSKDGTVYEAQNF. The gene calls are TRBV7-4 and TRBJ2-5, with TRBD1 matching over 7 bases. Germline V lookup: CDR1 SGHVT, CDR2 SQSDAQ. The length of the CDR3 is 15 residues.

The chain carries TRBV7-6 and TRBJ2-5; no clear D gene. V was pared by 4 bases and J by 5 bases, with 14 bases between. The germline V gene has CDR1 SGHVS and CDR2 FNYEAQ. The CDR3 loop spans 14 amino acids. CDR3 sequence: CASSYKALGETQYF. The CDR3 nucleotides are TGTGCCAGCAGCTACAAGGCCCTGGGGGAGACCCAGTACTTC.

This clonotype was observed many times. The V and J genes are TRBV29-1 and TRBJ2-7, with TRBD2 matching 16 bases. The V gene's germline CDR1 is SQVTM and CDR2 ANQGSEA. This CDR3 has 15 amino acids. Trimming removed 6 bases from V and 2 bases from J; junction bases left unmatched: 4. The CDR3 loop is CSVAGTSGGAYEQYF. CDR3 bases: TGCAGCGTCGCCGGGACTAGCGGGGGGGCCTACGAGCAGTACTTC.

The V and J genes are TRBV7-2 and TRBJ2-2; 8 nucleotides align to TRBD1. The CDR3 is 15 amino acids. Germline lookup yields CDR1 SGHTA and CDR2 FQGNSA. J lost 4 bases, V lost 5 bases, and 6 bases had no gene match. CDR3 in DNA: TGTGCCAGCAGCCCGTACGGGACAGGCACCGGGGAGCTGTTTTTT. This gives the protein CASSPYGTGTGELFF.

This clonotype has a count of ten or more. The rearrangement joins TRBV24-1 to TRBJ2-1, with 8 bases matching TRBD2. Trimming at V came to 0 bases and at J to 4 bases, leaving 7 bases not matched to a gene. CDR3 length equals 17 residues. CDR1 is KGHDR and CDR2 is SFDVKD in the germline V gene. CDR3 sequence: CATSDLKAGVGYNEQFF. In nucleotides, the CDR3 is TGTGCCACCAGTGATTTGAAAGCGGGAGTTGGGTACAATGAGCAGTTCTTC.

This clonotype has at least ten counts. The CDR3 nucleotides are TGTGCCAGCAAAGGCTACACCTTC. Protein product: CASKGYTF. The V call is TRBV9, the J call TRBJ1-2, with D hard to call. Trimming left V 6 bases short and J 8 bases short, with 2 bases between. CDR3 size: 8 residues. Germline CDR1 SGDLS, CDR2 YYNGEE. Filled out from reference TRBV9 and TRBJ1-2, the complete variable domain reads DSGVTQTPKHLITATGQRVTLRCSPRSGDLSVYWYQQSLDQGLQFLIQYYNGEERAKGNILERFSAQQFPDLHSELNLSSLELGDSALYFCASKGYTFGSGTRLTVV.

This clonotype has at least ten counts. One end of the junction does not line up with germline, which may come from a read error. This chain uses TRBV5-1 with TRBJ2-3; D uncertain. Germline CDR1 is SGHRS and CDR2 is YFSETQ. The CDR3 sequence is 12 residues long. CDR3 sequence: CASSLELGLVHF. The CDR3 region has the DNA TGCGCCAGCAGCTTGGAGCTAGGTTTGGTTCATTTT.

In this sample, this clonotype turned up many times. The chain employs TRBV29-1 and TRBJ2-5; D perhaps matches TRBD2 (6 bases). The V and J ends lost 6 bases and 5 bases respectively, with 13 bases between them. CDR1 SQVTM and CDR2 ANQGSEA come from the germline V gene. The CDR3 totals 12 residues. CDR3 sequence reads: CSVARESETQYF. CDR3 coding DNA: TGCAGCGTCGCCCGGGAGAGTGAGACCCAGTACTTC.

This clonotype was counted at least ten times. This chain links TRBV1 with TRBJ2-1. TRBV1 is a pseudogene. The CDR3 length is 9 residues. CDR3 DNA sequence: TGCACCAGGTACAATGAGCAGTTCTTC. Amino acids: CTRYNEQFF.